A single sample gave rise to the 6 T cell receptor beta chains below, sequenced in a study of PD-1 blockade in classical Hodgkin lymphoma. The table came from immunoSEQ multiplex PCR; TCRdb's copy has only in-frame clones and leaves some out. The profile shows roughly 2,700 clones, almost 65% of them singletons. No patient escaped relapse after autologous stem cell transplantation, and brentuximab vedotin exposure varied. Through magnetic negative selection, CD8+ T cells were separated from PBMCs that had been thawed. The material was CD8+ T cells from blood, obtained at baseline. The source is a human donor with classical Hodgkin lymphoma.

The chain has TRBV15 and TRBJ2-7, with 10 bases identical to TRBD1. V was clipped by 5 bases and J by 4 bases; unmatched bases: 8. This CDR3 contains 15 residues. Looked up from germline, CDR1 is LNHNV and CDR2 is YYDKDF (reference sequence). The chain's CDR3 is CATSESGTGEYEQYF. The CDR3 coding sequence is TGTGCCACCAGCGAATCCGGGACAGGGGAGTACGAGCAGTACTTC. The variable domain in full, with the rest retrieved from reference TRBV15 and TRBJ2-7, is DAMVIQNPRYQVTQFGKPVTLSCSQTLNHNVMYWYQQKSSQAPKLLFHYYDKDFNNEADTPDNFQSRRPNTSFCFLDIRSPGLGDTAMYLCATSESGTGEYEQYFGPGTRLTVT.

V usage is TRBV5-6 and J usage is TRBJ2-7; D unclear. CDR1 is SGHDT, CDR2 YYEEEE, per germline. The CDR3 has 11 residues. The V end lost 0 bases, the J end lost 7 bases, and 5 bases lay between the germline ends. The CDR3 is CASSLAREQYF. The CDR3 nucleotides read TGTGCCAGCAGCTTGGCCAGGGAGCAGTACTTC.

The J gene is TRBJ2-5, the V gene TRBV11-3; no clear D. CDR1 is SGHNT and CDR2 is YENEEA in the germline V gene. The CDR3 length is 17 residues. The V end lost 1 base, the J end lost 5 bases, and 20 bases lay between the germline ends. The CDR3 DNA reads as TGTGCCAGCAGCTTAGGTGGTGCATCTGGGAAGAGGGAGACCCAGTACTTC. Translating it yields CASSLGGASGKRETQYF.

The CDR3 loop is CASSSMETREGHTETQYF. The DNA for the CDR3 is TGTGCCAGCAGTTCCATGGAGACCCGGGAAGGCCACACCGAGACCCAGTACTTC. The J gene is TRBJ2-5, the V gene TRBV7-9; D is possibly TRBD2 (5 bases). The CDR3 length is 18 residues. V was pared by 6 bases and J by 5 bases, with 28 bases between. Germline V lookup: CDR1 SEHNR, CDR2 FQNEAQ (reference sequence).

The CDR3 reads CASSFRAGGDTDTQYF. CDR3 bases: TGCGCCAGCAGCTTTAGGGCTGGAGGGGACACAGATACGCAGTATTTT. The V gene is TRBV5-1, the J gene TRBJ2-3; the D gene is possibly TRBD2 (6 bases). V gave up 2 bases and J gave up 2 bases, with 15 bases separating them. From germline, CDR1 is SGHRS and CDR2 YFSETQ. The CDR3 has 16 amino acids.

The chain combines TRBV10-3 with TRBJ2-5, with unresolved D. Germline CDR1 ENHRY, CDR2 SYGVKD. The V end lost 3 bases, the J end lost 0 bases, and 8 bases lay between the germline ends. There are 14 residues in the CDR3. The CDR3 loop is CAISDLDDQETQYF. As DNA, the CDR3 is TGTGCCATCAGTGATTTAGACGACCAAGAGACCCAGTACTTC.